This T cell receptor beta chain was recorded in a study of CD8+ T cells in alopecia areata. Study-level information: Scoring treated patients' severity relied on the percentage of scalp area affected.

This CDR3 region has 13 residues. The germline V gene encodes CDR1 GTSNPN and CDR2 SVGIG (reference sequence). Trimming cost V 7 bases and J 6 bases; bases outside gene matches: 10. This clone came up once. The treatment: oral pan-JAK inhibitor, 5-10 mg twice daily. cDNA prepared by RNA extraction and subsequent reverse transcription served as the template for sequencing. Libraries were prepared by immunoSEQ multiplex PCR; TCRdb keeps only in-frame clonotypes and omits some of them. The data hold approximately 140,000 clones, with 65% to 90% observed a single time. The V call is TRBV30, the J call TRBJ2-7, with TRBD1 identical over 9 bases. The starting material was CD8+ T cells sorted from blood, obtained at week 4, from a patient treated with tofacitinib. The sequence was obtained from a human donor with alopecia areata. CDR3: CALSGTGISEQYF. CDR3 nucleotide sequence: TGTGCCTTGTCCGGGACAGGGATCAGCGAGCAGTACTTC.